One sample yielded the 14 T cell receptor beta chains listed below, sequenced in a study of T cells in tumors after PD-1 blockade. The table came from immunoSEQ multiplex PCR; TCRdb's copy has only in-frame clones and leaves some out. The repertoire holds 60,000 to 65,000 clones, with about 74% as singletons. The sample here was PBMCs, taken after anti-PD-1 treatment. These receptors were obtained from a human donor with basal cell carcinoma.

Comment on this clone: Germline is not matched at one junction end, which may reflect a read error. The chain has TRBV15 and TRBJ2-7; D not resolved. The CDR3 has 13 amino acids. CDR1 is LNHNV and CDR2 is YYDKDF in the germline V gene (reference sequence). The CDR3 is CATSRERSYEQYF. The DNA for the CDR3 is TGTGCCACCAGCCGAGAAAGGAGCTACGAGCAGTACTTC.

V gene TRBV14 combines with J gene TRBJ1-4; D is perhaps TRBD1 (5 bases). CDR1 is SGHDN and CDR2 is FVKESK in the germline V gene. This CDR3 has 14 residues. V lost 4 bases, J lost 4 bases, and 10 bases lay in between. CDR3 residues: CASSRGGYNEKLFF. CDR3 coding DNA: TGTGCCAGCAGCCGGGGGGGTTATAATGAAAAACTGTTTTTT. The complete variable domain, with remaining parts taken from reference TRBV14 and TRBJ1-4, reads EAGVTQFPSHSVIEKGQTVTLRCDPISGHDNLYWYRRVMGKEIKFLLHFVKESKQDESGMPNNRFLAERTGGTYSTLKVQPAELEDSGVYFCASSRGGYNEKLFFGSGTQLSVL.

The chain combines TRBV19 with TRBJ2-4; D might be TRBD1 (5 bases). V lost 5 bases, J lost 1 base, and 15 bases lay in between. From germline, CDR1 is LNHDA and CDR2 SQIVND (reference sequence). The CDR3 has 16 amino acids. The CDR3 loop is CASSDGALAAKNIQYF. CDR3 bases: TGTGCCAGTAGTGATGGGGCACTTGCTGCCAAAAACATTCAGTACTTC.

The chain is built from TRBV6-6 and TRBJ1-2; no clear D gene. CDR3 length equals 11 residues. V dropped 6 bases and J dropped 8 bases, with 10 bases sitting between them. Germline V CDR1 and CDR2: MNHNY, SVGAGI (reference sequence). CDR3 DNA sequence: TGTGCCAGCAGCCTTGGCTCGGGCTACACCTTC. Amino acids: CASSLGSGYTF.

This clone was counted a single time. The genes are TRBV7-2 and TRBJ1-2, with D perhaps matching TRBD1 (6 bases). This CDR3 contains 15 residues. Germline CDR1 reads SGHTA; CDR2 reads FQGNSA. Trimming removed 2 bases from V and 4 bases from J, with 14 bases in between. This CDR3 is CASSLFRGQGYGYTF. In DNA form, the CDR3 reads TGTGCCAGCAGCTTATTTCGGGGGCAAGGCTATGGCTACACCTTC.

By sample fraction, this clone is medium-sized (0.01 to 0.1%). V gene TRBV5-4 combines with J gene TRBJ2-7, with D possibly being TRBD2 (6 bases). There are 13 residues in the CDR3. V was trimmed by 4 bases and J by 5 bases, leaving 13 bases between them. Germline V gene lookup returns CDR1 SGHNT and CDR2 YYREEE (reference sequence). The CDR3 nucleotides read TGTGCCAGCAGCCTGGGACTTATGGACGAGCAGTACTTC. Its translation is CASSLGLMDEQYF.

The chain carries TRBV30 and TRBJ1-5; tentative D call: TRBD1 (5 bases). This CDR3 has 14 amino acids. V lost 0 bases to trimming and J lost 4 bases, with 10 bases between them. Germline CDR1 GTSNPN, CDR2 SVGIG (reference sequence). The CDR3 sequence: CAWSVGVENQPQHF. The CDR3, as DNA: TGTGCCTGGAGTGTGGGGGTGGAAAATCAGCCCCAGCATTTT.

The rearrangement links TRBV6-1 to TRBJ2-3; D is perhaps TRBD1 (6 bases). The CDR3 covers 15 residues. Germline V gene lookup returns CDR1 MNHNS and CDR2 SASEGT. Trimming removed 1 base from V and 1 base from J, with 9 bases in between. The CDR3 sequence: CASSEVPGGTDTQYF. DNA of the CDR3: TGTGCCAGCAGTGAAGTCCCAGGGGGCACAGATACGCAGTATTTT.

This chain links TRBV7-2 with TRBJ2-7; D may match TRBD1 or TRBD2 (5 bases each). The CDR3 extends over 14 amino acids. The V and J ends lost 6 bases and 0 bases respectively, with 12 bases between them. CDR1 SGHTA and CDR2 FQGNSA come from the germline V gene. CDR3 nucleotide sequence: TGTGCCAGCAGTCGCGCCGGGACCTCCTACGAGCAGTACTTC. It is translated as CASSRAGTSYEQYF.

The CDR3 sequence is CASSPLNQETQYF. CDR3 bases: TGTGCCAGCAGTCCCTTGAACCAAGAGACCCAGTACTTC. The chain is built from TRBV12-3 or TRBV12-4 and TRBJ2-5; D is undetermined. Trimming took 5 bases from V and 0 from J, leaving 7 bases between them. The CDR3 spans 13 residues.

This clone was seen just once. V gene TRBV5-1 combines with J gene TRBJ2-3, with TRBD2 as a possible D gene (5 bases). The CDR3 is 12 amino acids. Between the trimmed V and J ends, which lost 4 bases and 5 bases, there was a span of 8 bases. From germline, CDR1 is SGHRS and CDR2 YFSETQ. Here the CDR3 reads CASSEGVDTQYF. The CDR3 bases are TGCGCCAGCAGCGAGGGAGTAGATACGCAGTATTTT. Full variable domain (rest looked up from reference TRBV5-1 and TRBJ2-3): KAGVTQTPRYLIKTRGQQVTLSCSPISGHRSVSWYQQTPGQGLQFLFEYFSETQRNKGNFPGRFSGRQFSNSRSEMNVSTLELGDSALYLCASSEGVDTQYFGPGTRLTVL.

This clone turned up a few times. The rearrangement joins TRBV5-1 to TRBJ2-3; D gene uncertain. Trimming took 0 bases from V and 0 from J, leaving 11 bases between them. The germline V gene has CDR1 SGHRS and CDR2 YFSETQ. There are 16 residues in the CDR3. The CDR3 loop is CASSLGQSTSTDTQYF. The CDR3 DNA reads as TGCGCCAGCAGCTTGGGTCAGAGTACTAGCACAGATACGCAGTATTTT.

The rearrangement links TRBV19 to TRBJ1-2, with D unclear. The CDR3 sequence is 13 residues long. Trimming removed 3 bases from V and 5 bases from J, with 10 bases in between. Germline-derived CDR1 and CDR2 are LNHDA and SQIVND (reference sequence). This CDR3 is CASSISGYYGYTF. The DNA of the CDR3 is TGTGCCAGTAGTATTAGCGGGTATTATGGCTACACCTTC.

This clone was seen at least ten times. The chain recombines TRBV7-2 with TRBJ2-4, with 7 bases lining up with TRBD1. Germline V gene lookup returns CDR1 SGHTA and CDR2 FQGNSA. Trimming took 1 base from V and 1 from J; bases not matched to a gene: 4. The CDR3 contains 16 residues. The CDR3, as DNA: TGTGCCAGCAGCTTAGGAGGGGGCGCCGCCAAAAACATTCAGTACTTC. Its protein product is CASSLGGGAAKNIQYF.